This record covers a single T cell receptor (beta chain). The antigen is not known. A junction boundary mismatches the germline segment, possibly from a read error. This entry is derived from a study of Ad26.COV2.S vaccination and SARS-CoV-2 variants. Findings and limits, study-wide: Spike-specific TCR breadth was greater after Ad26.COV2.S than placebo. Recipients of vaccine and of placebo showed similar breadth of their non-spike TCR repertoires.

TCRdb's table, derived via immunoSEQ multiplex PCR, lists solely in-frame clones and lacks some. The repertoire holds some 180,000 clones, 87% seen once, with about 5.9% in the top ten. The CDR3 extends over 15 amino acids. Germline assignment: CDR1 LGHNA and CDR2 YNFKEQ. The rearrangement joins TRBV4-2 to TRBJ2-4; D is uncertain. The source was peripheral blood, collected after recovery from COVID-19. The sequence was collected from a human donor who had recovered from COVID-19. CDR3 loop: CASSQDRQAKNIQYF. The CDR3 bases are TGTGCCAGCAGTCAAGATCGTCAAGCCAAAAACATTCAGTACTTC.